Below, 6 T cell receptor beta chains from the same sample are listed, as sequenced in a study of cytomegalovirus exposure and HLA in healthy donors (dated by TCRdb to 2017 to 2019). Libraries were made using the immunoSEQ multiplex PCR assay. The multiplex PCR relied on a mix of 60 forward primers for TCR Vbeta segments and 13 reverse primers for TCR Jbeta segments. TCRdb mirrors the immuneACCESS table, restricted to in-frame sequences. Some clones are absent from its copies; in checked studies, under half trace to an unresolved V gene, and the reason for the others is unknown. The sample's table covers 150,000 to 200,000 clones. The ten biggest clones cover 0.75% to 0.85% of the sample. Sequencing input: PBMCs. The receptors here all came from a woman under 30 in good health and CMV-seropositive.

The gene calls are TRBV11-2 and TRBJ2-3; D ambiguous. CDR3 length: 12 amino acids. The V and J ends lost 7 bases and 0 bases respectively, with 5 bases between them. The germline V gene has CDR1 SGHAT and CDR2 FQNNGV. CDR3 DNA sequence: TGTGCCAGCACCCTCAGCACAGATACGCAGTATTTT. Its protein product is CASTLSTDTQYF.

Remarks on this clone: This sample also contains other DNA sequences that code for the same CDR3. The chain recombines TRBV5-4 with TRBJ2-7, with TRBD1 as a possible D gene (6 bases). The CDR3 is 13 residues long. Trimming pared 1 base from V and 1 base from J, leaving 6 bases between. Germline V gene lookup returns CDR1 SGHNT and CDR2 YYREEE (reference sequence). This chain's CDR3 is CASSLTGSYEQYF. CDR3 DNA: TGTGCCAGCAGCTTGACAGGGTCCTACGAGCAGTACTTC.

The chain is built from TRBV30 and TRBJ1-3; a possible D gene is TRBD1 (6 bases). This CDR3 is built from 13 residues. V gave up 2 bases and J gave up 2 bases, with 7 bases separating them. Germline V CDR1 and CDR2: GTSNPN, SVGIG (reference sequence). For the CDR3, the DNA is TGTGCCTGGAGTAAGGGGGCTGGAAACACCATATATTTT. Protein product: CAWSKGAGNTIYF.

The chain carries TRBV4-2 and TRBJ2-3, with TRBD1 as a possible D gene (5 bases). Trimming removed 0 bases at V and 4 bases at J, with 14 bases between. This CDR3 region has 16 residues. Germline V gene sequence: CDR1 LGHNA, CDR2 YNFKEQ. The CDR3 DNA reads TGTGCCAGCAGCCAAGATTTATACAGGTTCTCAGATACGCAGTATTTT. Translation: CASSQDLYRFSDTQYF.

The V and J genes are TRBV2 and TRBJ1-2; TRBD1 matches 8 bases. This CDR3 has 14 residues. Per the germline V gene, CDR1 is SNHLY and CDR2 is FYNNEI. V lost 4 bases to trimming and J lost 3 bases; unmatched junction nucleotides: 4. CDR3 sequence (DNA): TGTGCCAGCAGTGCCTTGGGACAGGACTATGGCTACACCTTC. It codes for CASSALGQDYGYTF.

The rearrangement uses TRBV11-2 and TRBJ2-7; D is unresolved. The germline gives CDR1 SGHAT, CDR2 FQNNGV. V was clipped by 2 bases and J by 2 bases, with 10 bases between them. This CDR3 is 14 amino acids long. The CDR3 sequence: CASSLSRSAYEQYF. CDR3 in DNA: TGTGCCAGCAGCTTATCGCGGTCAGCCTACGAGCAGTACTTC.